This is a list of T cell receptor beta chains from one sample in a study of cytomegalovirus exposure and HLA in healthy donors. The data were produced by immunoSEQ multiplex PCR, yet TCRdb's version contains in-frame clones alone and is incomplete. Of about 220,000 clones listed, around four fifths are singletons. The sequencing input was PBMCs. The receptors here all came from a boy aged 2 to 10 in good health and CMV-seronegative. The CDR3 runs from the conserved cysteine through the conserved F or W. The order of the fields is V gene, clone size, J gene, D gene, CDR3 protein, CDR3 DNA. A D gene is named only where the DNA matches it firmly. Expanded clones are given a class, and other clones once, few, many or no size at all.

v_gene: TRBV5-4
abundance: NA
j_gene: TRBJ2-5
d_gene: TRBD2
CDR3aa: CASSVGGLAGGGETQYF
CDR3nt: TGTGCCAGCAGCGTGGGGGGACTAGCGGGAGGGGGGGAGACCCAGTACTTC

v_gene: TRBV25-1
abundance: NA
j_gene: TRBJ1-1
d_gene: NA
CDR3aa: CASSPRARGTEAFF
CDR3nt: TGTGCCAGCAGTCCTAGAGCCCGGGGCACTGAAGCTTTCTTT

v_gene: TRBV9
abundance: NA
j_gene: TRBJ2-2
d_gene: NA
CDR3aa: CASMNFGTGELFF
CDR3nt: TGTGCCAGCATGAACTTCGGGACCGGGGAGCTGTTTTTT

v_gene: TRBV30
abundance: NA
j_gene: TRBJ1-4
d_gene: NA
CDR3aa: CAWSGTIATNEKLFF
CDR3nt: TGTGCCTGGAGTGGGACAATTGCAACTAATGAAAAACTGTTTTTT

v_gene: TRBV4-1
abundance: NA
j_gene: TRBJ2-7
d_gene: NA
CDR3aa: CASSHLTGPYEQYF
CDR3nt: TGCGCCAGCAGCCATTTGACAGGCCCCTACGAGCAGTACTTC

v_gene: TRBV13
abundance: NA
j_gene: TRBJ2-3
d_gene: TRBD2
CDR3aa: CASSLGASGSSVDTQYF
CDR3nt: TGTGCCAGCAGCTTAGGGGCTAGCGGGAGTTCGGTTGATACGCAGTATTTT

v_gene: TRBV5-6
abundance: NA
j_gene: TRBJ2-7
d_gene: NA
CDR3aa: CASSLEGRSTYEQYF
CDR3nt: TGTGCCAGCAGCTTAGAGGGCAGGTCCACCTACGAGCAGTACTTC

v_gene: TRBV4-2
abundance: once
j_gene: TRBJ2-3
d_gene: TRBD2
CDR3aa: CASSQAFSAGVTDTQYF
CDR3nt: TGTGCCAGCAGCCAAGCCTTCAGCGCGGGGGTCACAGATACGCAGTATTTT

v_gene: TRBV13
abundance: few
j_gene: TRBJ2-1
d_gene: TRBD2
CDR3aa: CASSLGGSGGPEQFF
CDR3nt: TGTGCCAGCAGCTTAGGGGGTAGCGGGGGCCCGGAGCAGTTCTTC

v_gene: TRBV27
abundance: few
j_gene: TRBJ1-4
d_gene: NA
CDR3aa: CASSRSRQSGGEKLFF
CDR3nt: TGTGCCAGCAGTCGAAGCCGACAGTCCGGTGGTGAAAAACTGTTTTTT

v_gene: TRBV5-4
abundance: few
j_gene: TRBJ2-5
d_gene: NA
CDR3aa: CASSLTKYQETQYF
CDR3nt: TGTGCCAGCAGCTTAACTAAGTACCAAGAGACCCAGTACTTC

v_gene: TRBV9
abundance: NA
j_gene: TRBJ2-1
d_gene: NA
CDR3aa: CASSDGTQSYNEQFF
CDR3nt: TGTGCCAGCAGCGACGGGACTCAGTCCTACAATGAGCAGTTCTTC

v_gene: TRBV25-1
abundance: NA
j_gene: TRBJ1-1
d_gene: NA
CDR3aa: CASSGRGQAFF
CDR3nt: TGTGCCAGCAGTGGGAGGGGTCAAGCTTTCTTT

v_gene: TRBV6-1
abundance: NA
j_gene: TRBJ2-7
d_gene: NA
CDR3aa: CASSPLTGDTQYF
CDR3nt: TGTGCCAGCAGTCCCCTGACGGGGGATACGCAGTACTTC

v_gene: TRBV30
abundance: NA
j_gene: TRBJ2-5
d_gene: TRBD1
CDR3aa: CAWSALTGKETQYF
CDR3nt: TGTGCCTGGAGTGCCCTGACAGGGAAAGAGACCCAGTACTTC

v_gene: TRBV12-5
abundance: once
j_gene: TRBJ2-2
d_gene: TRBD2
CDR3aa: CASGLGREGRSTSGELFF
CDR3nt: TGTGCTAGTGGTTTAGGGCGGGAGGGCCGTTCTACAAGCGGGGAGCTGTTTTTT

v_gene: TRBV11-2
abundance: NA
j_gene: TRBJ1-6
d_gene: TRBD1
CDR3aa: CASSLDRTGSSPLHF
CDR3nt: TGTGCCAGCAGCTTAGACCGGACAGGGAGTTCACCCCTCCACTTT

v_gene: TRBV7-9
abundance: NA
j_gene: TRBJ2-1
d_gene: TRBD2
CDR3aa: CASSWTSGRAVGNEQFF
CDR3nt: TGTGCCAGCAGCTGGACTAGCGGGAGGGCCGTGGGCAATGAGCAGTTCTTC

v_gene: TRBV13
abundance: NA
j_gene: TRBJ2-2
d_gene: TRBD1
CDR3aa: CASSSRDRGTTGELFF
CDR3nt: TGTGCCAGCAGTTCCCGGGACAGGGGGACCACCGGGGAGCTGTTTTTT

v_gene: TRBV27
abundance: NA
j_gene: TRBJ2-1
d_gene: TRBD1
CDR3aa: CASSPGTGGYEQFF
CDR3nt: TGTGCCAGCAGTCCCGGGACAGGGGGGTATGAGCAGTTCTTC

v_gene: TRBV30
abundance: NA
j_gene: TRBJ1-2
d_gene: NA
CDR3aa: CAWSIGDYHGYTF
CDR3nt: TGTGCCTGGAGTATCGGGGACTACCATGGCTACACCTTC

v_gene: TRBV27
abundance: NA
j_gene: TRBJ2-1
d_gene: TRBD1
CDR3aa: CASSLSAGGNEQFF
CDR3nt: TGTGCCAGCAGTTTATCGGCAGGGGGCAATGAGCAGTTCTTC

v_gene: TRBV7-8
abundance: NA
j_gene: TRBJ2-7
d_gene: NA
CDR3aa: CASSSGTSYEQYF
CDR3nt: TGTGCCAGCAGCTCGGGGACTTCCTACGAGCAGTACTTC

v_gene: TRBV7-6
abundance: NA
j_gene: TRBJ1-1
d_gene: TRBD1
CDR3aa: CASSRGGMNTEAFF
CDR3nt: TGTGCCAGCAGCCGAGGGGGCATGAACACTGAAGCTTTCTTT

v_gene: TRBV5-8
abundance: few
j_gene: TRBJ1-1
d_gene: NA
CDR3aa: CASSGDSEAFF
CDR3nt: TGTGCCAGCAGCGGAGATTCTGAAGCTTTCTTT

v_gene: TRBV19
abundance: NA
j_gene: TRBJ2-7
d_gene: TRBD1
CDR3aa: CASSPGTGFYEQYF
CDR3nt: TGTGCCAGTTCCCCCGGGACAGGTTTCTACGAGCAGTACTTC

v_gene: TRBV15
abundance: NA
j_gene: TRBJ2-5
d_gene: NA
CDR3aa: CATSRGAEYQETQYF
CDR3nt: TGTGCCACCAGCAGAGGGGCAGAGTACCAAGAGACCCAGTACTTC

v_gene: TRBV27
abundance: NA
j_gene: TRBJ2-7
d_gene: TRBD2
CDR3aa: CASSSGTSGFAYEQYF
CDR3nt: TGTGCCAGCAGTTCCGGGACTAGCGGGTTTGCTTACGAGCAGTACTTC

v_gene: TRBV2
abundance: few
j_gene: TRBJ2-6
d_gene: TRBD2
CDR3aa: CASLTRGPGGSGANVLTF
CDR3nt: TGTGCCAGCCTTACAAGAGGACCCGGGGGGTCCGGGGCCAACGTCCTGACTTTC

v_gene: TRBV7-8
abundance: NA
j_gene: TRBJ1-2
d_gene: NA
CDR3aa: CASSLRDNLLGYTF
CDR3nt: TGTGCCAGCAGCTTAAGGGACAACTTACTAGGCTACACCTTC

v_gene: TRBV5-6
abundance: once
j_gene: TRBJ2-7
d_gene: NA
CDR3aa: CASIAGGAGYREQYF
CDR3nt: TGTGCCAGCATAGCAGGAGGCGCAGGTTATCGCGAGCAGTACTTC

v_gene: TRBV29-1
abundance: NA
j_gene: TRBJ1-2
d_gene: TRBD1
CDR3aa: CSVDLGTGDGGYTF
CDR3nt: TGCAGCGTTGACCTTGGGACAGGGGACGGCGGCTACACCTTC

v_gene: TRBV9
abundance: NA
j_gene: TRBJ2-2
d_gene: TRBD2
CDR3aa: CASTERGVNTGELFF
CDR3nt: TGTGCCAGTACCGAGCGGGGGGTTAATACCGGGGAGCTGTTTTTT

v_gene: TRBV19
abundance: NA
j_gene: TRBJ1-2
d_gene: NA
CDR3aa: CASSILQNFGYTF
CDR3nt: TGTGCCAGTAGTATTCTACAGAATTTTGGCTACACCTTC

v_gene: TRBV18
abundance: NA
j_gene: TRBJ2-7
d_gene: TRBD2
CDR3aa: CASSPGTSGFFSYEQYF
CDR3nt: TGTGCCAGCTCCCCCGGGACTAGCGGATTCTTCTCCTACGAGCAGTACTTC

v_gene: TRBV11-2
abundance: NA
j_gene: TRBJ2-5
d_gene: TRBD2
CDR3aa: CASSLEAGSGTYLETQYF
CDR3nt: TGTGCCAGCAGCTTAGAAGCAGGTAGCGGGACTTATTTGGAGACCCAGTACTTC

v_gene: TRBV19
abundance: NA
j_gene: TRBJ2-7
d_gene: TRBD2
CDR3aa: CASTPSGSSYEQYF
CDR3nt: TGTGCCAGTACCCCTAGCGGTAGCTCCTACGAGCAGTACTTC

v_gene: TRBV19
abundance: NA
j_gene: TRBJ1-2
d_gene: TRBD1
CDR3aa: CASSIRQGDYYGYTF
CDR3nt: TGTGCCAGTAGTATCAGACAGGGGGACTACTATGGCTACACCTTC

v_gene: TRBV5-4
abundance: NA
j_gene: TRBJ1-2
d_gene: NA
CDR3aa: CASSLNLGTVGGGYTF
CDR3nt: TGTGCCAGCAGCTTGAATCTAGGGACGGTGGGAGGTGGCTACACCTTC

v_gene: TRBV5-1
abundance: NA
j_gene: TRBJ2-5
d_gene: NA
CDR3aa: CASSHSGTPQYF
CDR3nt: TGCGCCAGCAGCCATTCTGGGACACCACAGTACTTC

v_gene: TRBV7-3
abundance: NA
j_gene: TRBJ1-1
d_gene: NA
CDR3aa: CASSLRSQGNTEAFF
CDR3nt: TGTGCCAGCAGCTTAAGGAGTCAGGGGAACACTGAAGCTTTCTTT

v_gene: TRBV6-4
abundance: NA
j_gene: TRBJ2-2
d_gene: TRBD1
CDR3aa: CASRTGLIGELFF
CDR3nt: TGTGCCAGCAGGACAGGGTTAATTGGGGAGCTGTTTTTT

v_gene: TRBV6-1
abundance: NA
j_gene: TRBJ2-4
d_gene: NA
CDR3aa: CASTFRGGAKNIQYF
CDR3nt: TGTGCCAGCACCTTCCGAGGGGGAGCCAAAAACATTCAGTACTTC

v_gene: TRBV13
abundance: NA
j_gene: TRBJ2-7
d_gene: TRBD1
CDR3aa: CASSLGRGPEQYF
CDR3nt: TGTGCCAGCAGCTTAGGAAGGGGGCCCGAGCAGTACTTC

v_gene: TRBV9
abundance: NA
j_gene: TRBJ2-1
d_gene: TRBD1
CDR3aa: CASSAGTGPYNEQFF
CDR3nt: TGTGCCAGCAGCGCCGGGACAGGCCCGTACAATGAGCAGTTCTTC

v_gene: TRBV4-1
abundance: NA
j_gene: TRBJ2-2
d_gene: NA
CDR3aa: CASSRIHRETGELFF
CDR3nt: TGCGCCAGCAGCCGAATCCACAGGGAGACCGGGGAGCTGTTTTTT

v_gene: TRBV19
abundance: NA
j_gene: TRBJ2-1
d_gene: TRBD2
CDR3aa: CASSTGLVKSSYNEQFF
CDR3nt: TGTGCCAGTAGCACGGGACTAGTGAAGAGCTCCTACAATGAGCAGTTCTTC

v_gene: TRBV6-5
abundance: NA
j_gene: TRBJ1-4
d_gene: NA
CDR3aa: CASSSRGFGEKLFF
CDR3nt: TGTGCCAGCAGTTCGAGGGGGTTTGGTGAAAAACTGTTTTTT

v_gene: TRBV7-9
abundance: NA
j_gene: TRBJ2-7
d_gene: NA
CDR3aa: CASSLGGRRGPPYEQYF
CDR3nt: TGTGCCAGCAGCTTAGGGGGCCGAAGAGGTCCTCCCTACGAGCAGTACTTC

v_gene: TRBV5-1
abundance: NA
j_gene: TRBJ2-6
d_gene: TRBD1
CDR3aa: CASSLFSGQGLGGANVLTF
CDR3nt: TGCGCCAGCAGCTTGTTCTCTGGACAGGGTCTAGGCGGGGCCAACGTCCTGACTTTC

v_gene: TRBV5-4
abundance: NA
j_gene: TRBJ1-6
d_gene: TRBD1
CDR3aa: CASSWGQGNSPLHF
CDR3nt: TGTGCCAGCAGCTGGGGACAGGGGAATTCACCCCTCCACTTT

v_gene: TRBV7-2
abundance: NA
j_gene: TRBJ1-5
d_gene: NA
CDR3aa: CASSPGVYNQPQHF
CDR3nt: TGTGCCAGCAGCCCCGGGGTTTACAATCAGCCCCAGCATTTT

v_gene: TRBV5-1
abundance: few
j_gene: TRBJ2-1
d_gene: NA
CDR3aa: CASSYARENEQFF
CDR3nt: TGCGCCAGCAGTTACGCACGGGAGAATGAGCAGTTCTTC

v_gene: TRBV5-1
abundance: NA
j_gene: TRBJ1-2
d_gene: NA
CDR3aa: CATTTDTQSLGYTF
CDR3nt: TGCGCCACCACCACCGACACCCAGTCTTTGGGCTACACCTTC

v_gene: TRBV6-1
abundance: NA
j_gene: TRBJ1-2
d_gene: NA
CDR3aa: CASSETLQGGGYTF
CDR3nt: TGTGCCAGCAGTGAAACCCTACAGGGAGGGGGCTACACCTTC

v_gene: TRBV27
abundance: NA
j_gene: TRBJ2-1
d_gene: NA
CDR3aa: CATWAYNEQFF
CDR3nt: TGTGCCACTTGGGCTTACAATGAGCAGTTCTTC

v_gene: TRBV7-7
abundance: NA
j_gene: TRBJ2-5
d_gene: TRBD2
CDR3aa: CASSLGERGGNQETQYF
CDR3nt: TGTGCTAGCAGCTTAGGGGAGCGGGGGGGCAACCAAGAGACCCAGTACTTC

v_gene: TRBV5-4
abundance: NA
j_gene: TRBJ1-1
d_gene: TRBD1
CDR3aa: CASSLDRGQTEAFF
CDR3nt: TGTGCCAGCAGCTTGGACAGGGGACAAACTGAAGCTTTCTTT

v_gene: TRBV9
abundance: NA
j_gene: TRBJ2-1
d_gene: NA
CDR3aa: CASSPLWKGARVGEQFF
CDR3nt: TGTGCCAGCAGCCCCCTTTGGAAGGGAGCGCGGGTTGGTGAGCAGTTCTTC

v_gene: TRBV25-1
abundance: NA
j_gene: TRBJ1-3
d_gene: NA
CDR3aa: CARLNSSGNTIYF
CDR3nt: TGTGCCAGGCTGAATAGCTCTGGAAACACCATATATTTT